This T cell receptor (beta chain) was obtained from a study of OX40 agonist ivuxolimab in advanced cancers. Study-wide results and caveats: Both blood CD4+ and CD8+ T cells showed clonal growth by week 6 at 0.1 to 3.0 mg/kg. Near-lowest levels of clonal expansion characterized partial responders at 0.1-3.0 mg/kg. Average numbers of expanded clones were greater in CD8+ T cells than in CD4+.

Peripheral blood came from all dose cohorts at three timepoints. Turning to this clone: Its cognate antigen is unknown.

Profiled with immunoSEQ multiplex PCR; TCRdb holds only in-frame clones, not every one. This table holds more than 45,000 clones, approximately 86% found once. The V gene's germline CDR1 is MNHNS and CDR2 SASEGT. V dropped 1 base and J dropped 5 bases, with 14 bases sitting between them. The CDR3 is 15 residues long. The material sequenced was CD4+ or CD8+ T cells sorted from blood, taken in a trial of the OX40 agonist ivuxolimab. The gene calls are TRBV6-1 and TRBJ1-2, with D possibly matching TRBD1 (5 bases). The receptor was derived from an adult with an advanced solid tumor such as melanoma, head and neck, liver or kidney cancer. The chain's CDR3 is CASSEDRARGYGYTF. For the CDR3, the DNA is TGTGCCAGCAGTGAAGATAGAGCCCGGGGGTATGGCTACACCTTC.